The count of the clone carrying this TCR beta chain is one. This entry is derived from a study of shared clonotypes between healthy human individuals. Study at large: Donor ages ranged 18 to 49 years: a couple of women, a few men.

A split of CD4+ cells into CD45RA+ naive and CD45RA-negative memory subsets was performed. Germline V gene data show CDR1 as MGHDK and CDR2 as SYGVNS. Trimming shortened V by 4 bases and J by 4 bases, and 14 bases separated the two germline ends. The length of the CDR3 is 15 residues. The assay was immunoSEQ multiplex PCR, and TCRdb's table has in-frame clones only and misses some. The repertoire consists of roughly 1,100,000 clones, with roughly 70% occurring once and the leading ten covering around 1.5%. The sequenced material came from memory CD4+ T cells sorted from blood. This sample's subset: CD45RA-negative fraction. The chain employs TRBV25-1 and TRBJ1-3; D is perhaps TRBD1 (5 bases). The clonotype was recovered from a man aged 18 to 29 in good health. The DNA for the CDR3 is TGTGCCAGCAGTGGGGACCGGCCGGAGGGAAACACCATATATTTT. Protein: CASSGDRPEGNTIYF.